This T cell receptor beta chain came from a study of OX40 agonist ivuxolimab in advanced cancers. Study as a whole: The diagnoses of dose-escalation patients were hepatocellular carcinoma, melanoma, renal cell or head and neck cancer.

Some clones are missing from TCRdb's copy, which holds only in-frame ones; the method was immunoSEQ multiplex PCR. The sample lists more than 55,000 clones, 82% seen once, with less than 4.5% in the top ten. There are 16 residues in the CDR3. The germline CDR1 and CDR2 sequences are SGHTA and FQGNSA. The V end lost 1 base, the J end lost 2 bases, and 14 bases lay between the germline ends. Findings of the study overall: Normalized expansion of T-cell clones was also low for some nonresponders. In general, CD8+ T cells held more expanded clones than CD4+ did, on average.

As to this clone: Its antigen is still unknown.

The TCR comes from an adult with an advanced solid tumor such as melanoma, head and neck, liver or kidney cancer. Material: CD4+ or CD8+ T cells sorted from blood, obtained in a trial of the OX40 agonist ivuxolimab. This chain connects TRBV7-2 to TRBJ1-2, with D possibly matching TRBD1 (5 bases). The CDR3 reads CASSLVGVTANYGYTF. Written as DNA, the CDR3 is TGTGCCAGCAGCTTAGTGGGGGTGACAGCCAACTATGGCTACACCTTC.